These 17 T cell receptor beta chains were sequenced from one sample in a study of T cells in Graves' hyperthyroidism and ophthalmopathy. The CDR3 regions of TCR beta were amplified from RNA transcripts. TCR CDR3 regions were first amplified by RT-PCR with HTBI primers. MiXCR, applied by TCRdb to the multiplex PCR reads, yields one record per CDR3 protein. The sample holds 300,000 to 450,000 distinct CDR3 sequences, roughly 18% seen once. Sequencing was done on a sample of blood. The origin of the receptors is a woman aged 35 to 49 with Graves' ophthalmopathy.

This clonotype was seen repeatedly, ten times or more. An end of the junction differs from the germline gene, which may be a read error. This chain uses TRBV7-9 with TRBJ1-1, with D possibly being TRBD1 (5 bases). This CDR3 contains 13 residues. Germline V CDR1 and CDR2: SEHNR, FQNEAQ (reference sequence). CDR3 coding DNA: TGTGCCAGCACCTTAAACACAGGAGAAGGAGCTTTCTTT. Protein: CASTLNTGEGAFF.

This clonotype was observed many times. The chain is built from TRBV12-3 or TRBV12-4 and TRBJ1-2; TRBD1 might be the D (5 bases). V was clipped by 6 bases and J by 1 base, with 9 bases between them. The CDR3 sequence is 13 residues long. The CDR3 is CASRGRNNYGYTF. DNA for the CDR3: TGTGCCAGCAGGGGACGGAATAACTATGGCTACACCTTC.

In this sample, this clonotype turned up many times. The DNA for the CDR3 is TGTGCCAGCAGCTCCACTGGAGGGGGGGAGGACGAGCAGTACTTC. Translated: CASSSTGGGEDEQYF. The chain joins TRBV7-9 to TRBJ2-7, with D perhaps TRBD2 (7 bases). This CDR3 is built from 15 residues. V was pared by 4 bases and J by 5 bases, with 18 bases between. Germline V gene lookup returns CDR1 SEHNR and CDR2 FQNEAQ (reference sequence).

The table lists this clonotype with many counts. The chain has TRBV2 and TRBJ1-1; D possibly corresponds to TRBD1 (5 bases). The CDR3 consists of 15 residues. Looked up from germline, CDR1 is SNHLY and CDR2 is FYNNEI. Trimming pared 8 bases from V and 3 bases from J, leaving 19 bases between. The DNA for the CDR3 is TGTGCCAGCCTAGCAACGGACACCAGGGACACTGAAGCTTTCTTT. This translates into CASLATDTRDTEAFF.

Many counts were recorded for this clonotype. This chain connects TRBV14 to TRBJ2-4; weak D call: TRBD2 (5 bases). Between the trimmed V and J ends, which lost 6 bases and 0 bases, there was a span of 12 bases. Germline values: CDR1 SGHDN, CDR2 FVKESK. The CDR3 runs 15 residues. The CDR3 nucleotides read TGTGCCAGCAGTCCGACGGGATTAGCCAAAAACATTCAGTACTTC. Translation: CASSPTGLAKNIQYF.

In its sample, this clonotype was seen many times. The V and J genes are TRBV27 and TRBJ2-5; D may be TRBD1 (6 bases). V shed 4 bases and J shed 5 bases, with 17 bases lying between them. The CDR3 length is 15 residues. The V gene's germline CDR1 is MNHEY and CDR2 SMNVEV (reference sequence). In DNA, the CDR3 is TGTGCCAGCAGTTCCGCCTACAGGGTCGGGGAGACCCAGTACTTC. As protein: CASSSAYRVGETQYF.

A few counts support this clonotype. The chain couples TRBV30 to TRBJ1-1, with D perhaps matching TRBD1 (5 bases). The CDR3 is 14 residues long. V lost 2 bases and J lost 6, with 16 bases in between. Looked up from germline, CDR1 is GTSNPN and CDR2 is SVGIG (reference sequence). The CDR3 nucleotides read TGTGCCTGGAGTAGTACAGGAATGAAGGCTGAAGCTTTCTTT. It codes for CAWSSTGMKAEAFF.

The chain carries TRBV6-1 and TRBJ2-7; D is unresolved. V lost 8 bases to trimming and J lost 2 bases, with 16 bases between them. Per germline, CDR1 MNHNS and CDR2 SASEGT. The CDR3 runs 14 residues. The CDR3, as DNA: TGTGCCAGCCTAAACCGAAACGGACCCTACGAGCAGTACTTC. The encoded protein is CASLNRNGPYEQYF.

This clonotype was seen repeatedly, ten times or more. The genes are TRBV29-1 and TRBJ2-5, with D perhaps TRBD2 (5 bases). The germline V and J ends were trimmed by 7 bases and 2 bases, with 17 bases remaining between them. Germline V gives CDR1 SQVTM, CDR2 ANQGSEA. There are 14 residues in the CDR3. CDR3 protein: CSARTGRGQETQYF. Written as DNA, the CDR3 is TGCAGCGCGAGGACTGGGAGAGGGCAAGAGACCCAGTACTTC.

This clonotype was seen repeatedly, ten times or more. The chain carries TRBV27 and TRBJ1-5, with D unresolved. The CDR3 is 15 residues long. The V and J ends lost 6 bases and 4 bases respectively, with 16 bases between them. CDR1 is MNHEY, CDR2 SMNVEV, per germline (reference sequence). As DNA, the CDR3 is TGTGCCAGCAGGGACGACGAAAGGTCTAATCAGCCCCAGCATTTT. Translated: CASRDDERSNQPQHF.

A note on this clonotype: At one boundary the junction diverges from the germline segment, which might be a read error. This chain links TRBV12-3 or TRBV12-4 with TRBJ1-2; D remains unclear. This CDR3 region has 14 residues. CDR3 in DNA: TGTGCCAGCAGTCCAAGAGGACTGTCCTATGGCTACAACTTC. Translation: CASSPRGLSYGYNF.

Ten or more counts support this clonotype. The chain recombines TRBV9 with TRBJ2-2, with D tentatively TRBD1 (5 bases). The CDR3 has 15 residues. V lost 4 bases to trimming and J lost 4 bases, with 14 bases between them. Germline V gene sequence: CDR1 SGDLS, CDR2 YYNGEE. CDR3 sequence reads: CASSFRVASTGELFF. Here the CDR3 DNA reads TGTGCCAGCAGCTTCAGGGTGGCGAGCACCGGGGAGCTGTTTTTT.

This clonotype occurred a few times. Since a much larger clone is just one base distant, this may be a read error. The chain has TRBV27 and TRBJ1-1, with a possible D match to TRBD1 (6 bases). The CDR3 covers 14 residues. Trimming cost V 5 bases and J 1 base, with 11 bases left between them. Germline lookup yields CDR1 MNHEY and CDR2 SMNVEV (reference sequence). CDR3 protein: CASSKGGGNTEAFF. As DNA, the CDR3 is TGTGCCAGCAGTAAAGGGGGGGGGAACACTGAAGCTTTCTTT.

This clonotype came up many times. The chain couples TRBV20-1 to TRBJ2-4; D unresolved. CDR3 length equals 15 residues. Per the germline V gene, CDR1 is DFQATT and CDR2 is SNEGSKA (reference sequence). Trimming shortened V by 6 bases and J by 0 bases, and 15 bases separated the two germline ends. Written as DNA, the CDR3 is TGCAGTGCGCCGAAGCAAGGAATAGCCAAAAACATTCAGTACTTC. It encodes CSAPKQGIAKNIQYF.

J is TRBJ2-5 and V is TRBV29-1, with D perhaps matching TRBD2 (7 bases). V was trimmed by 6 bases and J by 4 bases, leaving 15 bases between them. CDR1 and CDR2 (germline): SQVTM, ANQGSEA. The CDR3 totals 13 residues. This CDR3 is CSVFEGGGETQYF. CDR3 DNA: TGCAGCGTCTTCGAGGGGGGGGGAGAGACCCAGTACTTC.

As DNA, the CDR3 is TGTGCCAGCAGTGGTTTACCAGGGGTCTATGGCTACACCTTC. This sequence encodes CASSGLPGVYGYTF. The chain joins TRBV12-3 or TRBV12-4 to TRBJ1-2; weak D call: TRBD1 (6 bases). This CDR3 comprises 14 residues. V gave up 5 bases and J gave up 4 bases, with 14 bases separating them.

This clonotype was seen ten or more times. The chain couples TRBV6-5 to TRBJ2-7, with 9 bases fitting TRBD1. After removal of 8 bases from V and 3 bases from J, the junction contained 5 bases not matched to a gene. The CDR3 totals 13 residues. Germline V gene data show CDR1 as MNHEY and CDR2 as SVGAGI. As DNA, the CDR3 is TGTGCCAGCGGCCCGGGACAGGGCTACGAGCAGTACTTC. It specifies CASGPGQGYEQYF.